The entry below describes one T cell receptor (beta chain). Its antigen remains undetermined. Base-call qualities are not available, and no considerably larger clone is one nucleotide away. This record belongs to a study of T cell repertoires in ileal Crohn's disease (dated by TCRdb to the late 2010s). Notes on the research overall: The median duration of disease was roughly 7.6 years, and at the time of surgery 30% to 35% of patients were active smokers. A total of roughly 170 mucosal samples from 57 patients were sequenced, collected from several sites on the surgical specimen and at postoperative endoscopy. Every patient underwent surgery because of a complication, which was stricturing disease in around 61% of cases and penetrating disease in about 39%. Postoperative therapy was given to about half of the patients, with thiopurines administered to fewer than 13 patients and anti-TNF agents administered to 15 to 20 patients. The study was conducted in parallel with a multicentre cohort that was designed to identify predictors of early endoscopic recurrence following ileocolonic resection. Endoscopic postoperative recurrence was defined by a Rutgeerts score above i0. A prospective multicentre cohort supplied the 57 Crohn's disease patients whose TCR repertoires were analysed.

Paper-wide results and their limitations: Endoscopic recurrence was linked to a higher percentage of high-frequency clones at surgery, and recurrence occurred in every patient whose clonality exceeded 26.8% (18/57). Mucosal CD4 and CD8 T cells were sorted and sequenced only in a subgroup of patients, whose size was not stated. Compared with CD4 T cells, sorted CD8 T cells contained more high-frequency clones, which suggests that the mucosal expansions were mostly CD8. A significantly higher proportion of clonal expansions was observed in active smokers at surgery than in non-smokers (approximately 26% vs 20%, p=0.02).

Adults with ileal or ileocolonic Crohn's disease and an indication for ileocolonic resection were eligible for inclusion. Before DNA extraction, whole ileal mucosal biopsies were kept frozen at -80 degrees C. A TRizol-based method was used to extract genomic DNA from the frozen whole biopsies, and the DNA was quantified with a NanoDrop 2000 spectrophotometer. Five hundred nanograms of biopsy DNA per sample were submitted for commercial TCRB immunosequencing. CDR3 regions were amplified from genomic DNA by Adaptive Biotechnology using a two-step, amplification bias-controlled multiplex PCR. The first PCR used primers for every V and J gene segment; the second PCR added barcodes and Illumina adapters. An Illumina instrument was used to sequence the CDR3 libraries. In the original analysis: Vendor-provided pipelines were combined with custom analysis of raw data in R/Bioconductor under R version 3.3.0. Clonality, ranging from 0 to 1, was calculated as the inverse of the normalised Shannon entropy of all productive clones. High-frequency clones were defined as the share of the repertoire occupied by the top 100 clones, with only clones passing a 95% confidence test being retained. The Simpson index measured repertoire diversity, and the Morisita-Horn index measured overlap between samples. TCRdb obtained this table from immuneACCESS and retained in-frame rearrangements with V and J assigned. These tables miss some clones; where compared with another copy, unresolved V genes account for less than half of the shortfall, and the remainder is unexplained. The D gene and trimming were derived from the DNA, and the V and J assignments and clone size from that table. This sample comprises 9,600 or so clones, over 60% of them detected only once. Clones ranked in the top ten supply roughly 27% of the sample.

The CDR3 measures 14 amino acids from cysteine to phenylalanine. Only the CDR3 DNA stays, 42 bases, in frame from base 1. Sequences MGHDK (CDR1) and SYGVNS (CDR2) are obtained from the germline V gene. Trimming costs V 6 bases and J 4 bases, and their ends lie 13 bases apart. This sequence uses TRBV25-1 and TRBJ1-5; the D segment could be TRBD1, given 6 matching bases. The TCR sequence derives from an adult with Crohn's disease. The sample consisted of ileal tissue. The nucleotide sequence is TGTGCCAGCAGAGGCCAGGGGTCAAATCAGCCCCAGCATTTT. This translates into CASRGQGSNQPQHF.